This T cell receptor (beta chain) derives from a study of control samples from healthy donors and cancer patients. Some clones are missing from TCRdb's copy, which holds only in-frame ones; the method was immunoSEQ multiplex PCR. The sample records roughly 100,000 clones, approximately 93% being singletons. The CDR3 totals 15 residues. V was pared by 4 bases and J by 3 bases, with 5 bases of the junction left unmatched. Per germline, CDR1 SGDLS and CDR2 YYNGEE. The chain uses TRBV9 and TRBJ2-7, with 12 bases aligning to TRBD2. The sample comprised blood. This receptor was obtained from a woman in her thirties in good health. The CDR3 nucleotides read TGTGCCAGCAGCCCCAGGACTAGCGGGGTCTACGAGCAGTACTTC. This sequence encodes CASSPRTSGVYEQYF.